The sequence of this T cell receptor beta chain was determined in a study of human T cells and chemical hapten exposure. TCRdb independently ran MiXCR on the RACE reads; one entry per CDR3 protein. The sample has approximately 120,000 distinct CDR3 sequences, 9.2% seen once. This CDR3 is built from 18 residues. Trimming cost V 4 bases and J 0 bases; bases outside gene matches: 10. The time point is: patch test 2, 6 weeks after DPC sensitization. Treatment reported: therapeutic diphenylcyclopropenone sensitization with weekly scalp DPC. The chain has TRBV12-3 or TRBV12-4 and TRBJ2-1; TRBD2 aligns across 9 bases. The sequence was collected from a woman aged 35 to 49 with alopecia areata. Some clones in this sample may be carry-over from other donors' samples. This sample comprised whole blood, obtained in connection with sensitization to the hapten diphenylcyclopropenone (DPC). The CDR3 protein is CASSSSSGGPFSYNEQFF. In DNA form, the CDR3 reads TGTGCCAGCAGTTCCAGCAGCGGGGGGCCTTTCTCCTACAATGAGCAGTTCTTC.